The sequence of this T cell receptor beta chain was determined in a study of response to subunit inactivated influenza vaccine. The CDR3 covers 15 residues. Trimming shortened V by 0 bases and J by 2 bases, and 9 bases separated the two germline ends. Germline values: CDR1 KGHDR, CDR2 SFDVKD. MiXCR, run by TCRdb on the RT-PCR reads, gives a single entry per CDR3 protein. The data contain about 650,000 distinct CDR3 sequences, less than 20% of them seen just once; the ten biggest clones take up 11%. This clonotype was observed many times. The receptor's source is a man aged 50 to 59 who received an inactivated influenza vaccine. Sequenced material: PBMCs from blood, taken approximately 12 days after vaccination. The chain has TRBV24-1 and TRBJ2-5, with D tentatively TRBD1 (6 bases). The CDR3 reads CATSDLLDSQETQYF. The CDR3 DNA follows: TGTGCCACCAGTGATTTGTTGGACAGTCAAGAGACCCAGTACTTC.